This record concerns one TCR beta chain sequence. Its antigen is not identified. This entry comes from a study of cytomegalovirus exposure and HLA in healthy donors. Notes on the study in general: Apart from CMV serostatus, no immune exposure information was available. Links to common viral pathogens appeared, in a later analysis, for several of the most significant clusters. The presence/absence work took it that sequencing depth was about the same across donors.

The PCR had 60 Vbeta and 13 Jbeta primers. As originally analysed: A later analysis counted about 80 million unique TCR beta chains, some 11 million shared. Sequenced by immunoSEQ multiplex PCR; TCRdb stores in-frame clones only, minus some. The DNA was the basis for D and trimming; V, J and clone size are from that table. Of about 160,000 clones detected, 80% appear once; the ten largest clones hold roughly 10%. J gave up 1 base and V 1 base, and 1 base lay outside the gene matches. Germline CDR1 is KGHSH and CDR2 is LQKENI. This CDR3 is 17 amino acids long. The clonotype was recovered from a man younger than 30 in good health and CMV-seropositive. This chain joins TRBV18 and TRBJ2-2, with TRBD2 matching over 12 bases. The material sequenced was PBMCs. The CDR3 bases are TGTGCCAGCTCACCACAACTAGCGGGAGGGAACACCGGGGAGCTGTTTTTT. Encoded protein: CASSPQLAGGNTGELFF. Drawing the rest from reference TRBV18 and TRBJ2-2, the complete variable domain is NAGVMQNPRHLVRRRGQEARLRCSPMKGHSHVYWYRQLPEEGLKFMVYLQKENIIDESGMPKERFSAEFPKEGPSILRIQQVVRGDSAAYFCASSPQLAGGNTGELFFGEGSRLTVL.